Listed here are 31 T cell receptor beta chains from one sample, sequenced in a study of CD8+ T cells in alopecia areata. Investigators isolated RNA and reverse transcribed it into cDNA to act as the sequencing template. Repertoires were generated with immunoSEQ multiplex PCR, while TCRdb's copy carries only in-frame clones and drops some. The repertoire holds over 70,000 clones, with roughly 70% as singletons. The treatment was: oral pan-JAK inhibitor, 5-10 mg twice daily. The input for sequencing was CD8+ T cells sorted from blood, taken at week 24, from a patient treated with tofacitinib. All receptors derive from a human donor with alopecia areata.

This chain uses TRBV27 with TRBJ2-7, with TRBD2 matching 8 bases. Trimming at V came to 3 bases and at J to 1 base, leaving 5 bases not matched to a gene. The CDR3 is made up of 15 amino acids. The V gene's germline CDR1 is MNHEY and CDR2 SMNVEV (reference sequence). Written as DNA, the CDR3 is TGTGCCAGCAGTTTTAGCGGGGCGTTGTCCTACGAGCAGTACTTC. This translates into CASSFSGALSYEQYF.

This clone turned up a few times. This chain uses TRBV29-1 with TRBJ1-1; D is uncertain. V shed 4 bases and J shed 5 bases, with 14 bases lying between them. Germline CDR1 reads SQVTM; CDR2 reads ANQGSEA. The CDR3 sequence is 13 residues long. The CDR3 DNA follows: TGCAGCGTTGTCTTAGAGGACGGGACTGAAGCTTTCTTT. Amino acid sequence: CSVVLEDGTEAFF.

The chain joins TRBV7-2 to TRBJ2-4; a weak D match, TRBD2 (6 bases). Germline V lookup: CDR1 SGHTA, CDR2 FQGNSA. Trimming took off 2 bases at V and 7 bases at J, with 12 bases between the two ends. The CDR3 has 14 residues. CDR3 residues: CASSLSGGRNIQYF. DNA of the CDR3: TGTGCCAGCAGCTTATCTGGGGGGAGGAACATTCAGTACTTC.

The CDR3 reads CSAPRDNSYNEQFF. The CDR3 DNA reads as TGCAGCGCCCCACGGGACAACTCCTACAATGAGCAGTTCTTC. The V gene is TRBV29-1, the J gene TRBJ2-1, with a possible D match to TRBD1 (6 bases). Germline V gene data show CDR1 as SQVTM and CDR2 as ANQGSEA. Trimming left V 7 bases short and J 0 bases short, with 13 bases between. This CDR3 spans 14 amino acids.

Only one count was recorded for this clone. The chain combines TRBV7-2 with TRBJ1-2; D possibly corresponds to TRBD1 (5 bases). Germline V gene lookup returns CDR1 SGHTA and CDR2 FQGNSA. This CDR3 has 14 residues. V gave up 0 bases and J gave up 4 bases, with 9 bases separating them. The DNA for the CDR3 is TGTGCCAGCAGCTTAGCGGGACTGAGCTATGGCTACACCTTC. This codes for CASSLAGLSYGYTF.

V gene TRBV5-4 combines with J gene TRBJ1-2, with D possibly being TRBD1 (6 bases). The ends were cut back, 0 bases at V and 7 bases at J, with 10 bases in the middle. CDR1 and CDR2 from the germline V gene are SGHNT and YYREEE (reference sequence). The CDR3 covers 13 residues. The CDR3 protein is CASSLEQGSGYTF. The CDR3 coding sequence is TGTGCCAGCAGCTTGGAACAGGGCTCTGGCTACACCTTC.

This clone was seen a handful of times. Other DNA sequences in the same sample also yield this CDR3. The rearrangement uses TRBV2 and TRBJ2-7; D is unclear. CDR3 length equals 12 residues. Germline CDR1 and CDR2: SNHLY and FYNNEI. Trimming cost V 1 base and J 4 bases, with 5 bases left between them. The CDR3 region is CASSEVSYEQYF. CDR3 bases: TGTGCCAGCAGTGAAGTCTCATACGAGCAGTACTTC.

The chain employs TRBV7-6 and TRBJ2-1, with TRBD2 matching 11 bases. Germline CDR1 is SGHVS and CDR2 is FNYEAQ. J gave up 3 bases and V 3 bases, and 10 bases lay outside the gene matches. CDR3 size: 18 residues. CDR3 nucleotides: TGTGCCAGCAGCTTCGGGACTAGCGGTCCGAGGGACTACAATGAGCAGTTCTTC. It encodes CASSFGTSGPRDYNEQFF.

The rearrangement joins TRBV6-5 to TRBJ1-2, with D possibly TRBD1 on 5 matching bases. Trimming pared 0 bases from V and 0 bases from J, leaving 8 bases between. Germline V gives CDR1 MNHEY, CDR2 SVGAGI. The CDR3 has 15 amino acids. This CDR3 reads CASSYSHRTNYGYTF. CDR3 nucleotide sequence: TGTGCCAGCAGTTACTCGCACAGGACTAACTATGGCTACACCTTC.

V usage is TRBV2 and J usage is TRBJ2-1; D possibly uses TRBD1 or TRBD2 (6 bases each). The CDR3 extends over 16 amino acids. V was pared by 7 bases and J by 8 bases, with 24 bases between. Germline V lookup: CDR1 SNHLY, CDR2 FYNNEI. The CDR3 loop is CASISFTGALMDEQFF. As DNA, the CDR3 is TGTGCCAGCATTTCTTTTACGGGGGCCCTAATGGATGAGCAGTTCTTC.

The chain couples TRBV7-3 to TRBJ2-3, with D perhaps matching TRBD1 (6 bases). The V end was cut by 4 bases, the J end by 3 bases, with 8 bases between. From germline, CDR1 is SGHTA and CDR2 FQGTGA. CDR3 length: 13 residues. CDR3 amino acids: CASSSDRTDTQYF. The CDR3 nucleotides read TGTGCCAGCAGCTCGGACAGAACAGATACGCAGTATTTT.

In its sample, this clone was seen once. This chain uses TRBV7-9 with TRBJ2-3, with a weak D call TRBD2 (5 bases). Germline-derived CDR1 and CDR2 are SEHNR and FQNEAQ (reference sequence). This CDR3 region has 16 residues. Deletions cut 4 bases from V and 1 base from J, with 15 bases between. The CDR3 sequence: CASSSSALARTDTQYF. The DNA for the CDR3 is TGTGCCAGCAGCTCCAGCGCGCTAGCCCGCACAGATACGCAGTATTTT.

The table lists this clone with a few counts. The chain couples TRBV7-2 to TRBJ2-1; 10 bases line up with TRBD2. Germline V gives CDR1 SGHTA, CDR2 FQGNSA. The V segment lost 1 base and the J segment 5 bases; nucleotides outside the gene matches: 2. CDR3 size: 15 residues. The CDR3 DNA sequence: TGTGCCAGCAGCTTAGTCCTAGCGGGAGACAATGAGCAGTTCTTC. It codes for CASSLVLAGDNEQFF. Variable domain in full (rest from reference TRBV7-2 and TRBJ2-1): GAGVSQSPSNKVTEKGKDVELRCDPISGHTALYWYRQSLGQGLEFLIYFQGNSAPDKSGLPSDRFSAERTGGSVSTLTIQRTQQEDSAVYLCASSLVLAGDNEQFFGPGTRLTVL.

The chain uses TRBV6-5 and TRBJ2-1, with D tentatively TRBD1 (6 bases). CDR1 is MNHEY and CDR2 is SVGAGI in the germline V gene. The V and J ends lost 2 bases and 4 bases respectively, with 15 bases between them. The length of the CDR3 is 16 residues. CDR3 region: CASSYRGQGIYNEQFF. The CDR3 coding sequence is TGTGCCAGCAGTTACAGGGGCCAGGGGATTTACAATGAGCAGTTCTTC.

This CDR3 reads CASSLVGSGEQETQYF. For the CDR3, the DNA is TGCGCCAGCAGCTTGGTGGGTAGCGGGGAACAAGAGACCCAGTACTTC. The chain recombines TRBV5-1 with TRBJ2-5; 8 bases match TRBD2. Germline V gene lookup returns CDR1 SGHRS and CDR2 YFSETQ. After removal of 0 bases from V and 2 bases from J, the junction contained 6 bases not matched to a gene. The CDR3 is 16 amino acids. Drawing the rest from reference TRBV5-1 and TRBJ2-5, the complete variable domain is KAGVTQTPRYLIKTRGQQVTLSCSPISGHRSVSWYQQTPGQGLQFLFEYFSETQRNKGNFPGRFSGRQFSNSRSEMNVSTLELGDSALYLCASSLVGSGEQETQYFGPGTRLLVL.

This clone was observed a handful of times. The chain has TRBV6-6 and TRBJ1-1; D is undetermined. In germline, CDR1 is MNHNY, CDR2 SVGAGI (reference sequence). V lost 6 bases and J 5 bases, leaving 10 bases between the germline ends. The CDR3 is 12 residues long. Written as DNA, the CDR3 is TGTGCCAGCAGGGAGGGTGGGACTGAAGCTTTCTTT. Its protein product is CASREGGTEAFF.

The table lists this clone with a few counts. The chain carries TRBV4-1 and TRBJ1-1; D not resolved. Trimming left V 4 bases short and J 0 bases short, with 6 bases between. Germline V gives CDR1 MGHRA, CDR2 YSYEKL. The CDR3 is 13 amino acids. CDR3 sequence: CASSPTLNTEAFF. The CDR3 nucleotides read TGCGCCAGCAGCCCGACACTGAACACTGAAGCTTTCTTT.

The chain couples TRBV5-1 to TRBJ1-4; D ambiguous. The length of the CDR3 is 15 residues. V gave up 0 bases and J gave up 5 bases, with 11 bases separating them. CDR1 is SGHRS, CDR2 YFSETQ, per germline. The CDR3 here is CASSLGWLPNEKLFF. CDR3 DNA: TGCGCCAGCAGCTTGGGGTGGCTGCCGAATGAAAAACTGTTTTTT. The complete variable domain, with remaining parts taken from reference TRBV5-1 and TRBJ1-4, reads KAGVTQTPRYLIKTRGQQVTLSCSPISGHRSVSWYQQTPGQGLQFLFEYFSETQRNKGNFPGRFSGRQFSNSRSEMNVSTLELGDSALYLCASSLGWLPNEKLFFGSGTQLSVL.

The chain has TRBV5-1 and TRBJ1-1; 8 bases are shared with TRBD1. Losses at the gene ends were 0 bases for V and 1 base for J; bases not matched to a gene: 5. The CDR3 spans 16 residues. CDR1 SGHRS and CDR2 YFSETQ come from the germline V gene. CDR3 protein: CASSLAETGENTEAFF. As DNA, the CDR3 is TGCGCCAGCAGCTTGGCCGAGACAGGGGAGAACACTGAAGCTTTCTTT.

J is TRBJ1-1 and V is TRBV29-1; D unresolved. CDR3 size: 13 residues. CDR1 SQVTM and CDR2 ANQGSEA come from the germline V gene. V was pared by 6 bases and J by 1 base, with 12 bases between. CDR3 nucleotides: TGCAGCGTCGCGCCCGCTAAGAACACTGAAGCTTTCTTT. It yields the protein CSVAPAKNTEAFF.

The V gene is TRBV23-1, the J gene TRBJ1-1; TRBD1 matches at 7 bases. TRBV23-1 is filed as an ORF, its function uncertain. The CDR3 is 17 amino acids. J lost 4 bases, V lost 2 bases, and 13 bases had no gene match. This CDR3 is CASSQTAPGAGGTEAFF. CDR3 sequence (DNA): TGCGCCAGCAGTCAAACCGCCCCAGGGGCAGGGGGCACTGAAGCTTTCTTT.

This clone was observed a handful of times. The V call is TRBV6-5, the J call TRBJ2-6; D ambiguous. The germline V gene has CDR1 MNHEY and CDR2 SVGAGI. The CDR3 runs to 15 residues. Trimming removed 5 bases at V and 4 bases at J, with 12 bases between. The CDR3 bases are TGTGCCAGCAGTGCCGGCCTCGGGGGGGCCAACGTCCTGACTTTC. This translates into CASSAGLGGANVLTF.

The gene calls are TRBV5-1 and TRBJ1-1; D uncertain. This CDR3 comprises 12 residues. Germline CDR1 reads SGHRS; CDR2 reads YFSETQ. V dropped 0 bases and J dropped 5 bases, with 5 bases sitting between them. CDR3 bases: TGCGCCAGCAGCTTGGGGTGGACTGAAGCTTTCTTT. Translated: CASSLGWTEAFF.

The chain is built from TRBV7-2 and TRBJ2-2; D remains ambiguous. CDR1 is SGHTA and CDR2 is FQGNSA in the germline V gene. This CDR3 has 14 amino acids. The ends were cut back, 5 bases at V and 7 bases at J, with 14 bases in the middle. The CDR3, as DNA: TGTGCCAGCAGCCCGAGCATGTCTCTCGGGGAGCTGTTTTTT. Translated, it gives CASSPSMSLGELFF.

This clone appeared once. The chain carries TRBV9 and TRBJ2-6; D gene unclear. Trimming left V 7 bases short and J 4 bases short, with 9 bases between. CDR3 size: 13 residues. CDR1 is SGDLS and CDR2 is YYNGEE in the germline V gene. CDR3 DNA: TGTGCCAGCTTAGATGAGGGGGCCAACGTCCTGACTTTC. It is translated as CASLDEGANVLTF. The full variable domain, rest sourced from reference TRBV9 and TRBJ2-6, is DSGVTQTPKHLITATGQRVTLRCSPRSGDLSVYWYQQSLDQGLQFLIQYYNGEERAKGNILERFSAQQFPDLHSELNLSSLELGDSALYFCASLDEGANVLTFGAGSRLTVL.

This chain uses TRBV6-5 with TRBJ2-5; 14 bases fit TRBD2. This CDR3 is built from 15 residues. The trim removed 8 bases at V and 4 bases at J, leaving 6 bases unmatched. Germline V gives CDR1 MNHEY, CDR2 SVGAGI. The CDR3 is CASGGLAGVAETQYF. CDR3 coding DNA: TGTGCCAGCGGGGGACTAGCGGGAGTTGCAGAGACCCAGTACTTC.

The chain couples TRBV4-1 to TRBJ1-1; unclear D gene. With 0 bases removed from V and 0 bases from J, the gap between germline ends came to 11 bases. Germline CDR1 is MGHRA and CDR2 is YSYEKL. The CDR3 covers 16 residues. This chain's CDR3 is CASSQERSIMNTEAFF. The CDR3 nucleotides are TGCGCCAGCAGCCAAGAGCGAAGTATCATGAACACTGAAGCTTTCTTT.

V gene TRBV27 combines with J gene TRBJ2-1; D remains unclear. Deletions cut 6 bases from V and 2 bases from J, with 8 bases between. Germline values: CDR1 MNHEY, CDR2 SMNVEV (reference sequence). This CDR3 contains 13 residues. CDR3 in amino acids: CASRPAAYNEQFF. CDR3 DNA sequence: TGTGCCAGCAGGCCAGCAGCCTACAATGAGCAGTTCTTC.

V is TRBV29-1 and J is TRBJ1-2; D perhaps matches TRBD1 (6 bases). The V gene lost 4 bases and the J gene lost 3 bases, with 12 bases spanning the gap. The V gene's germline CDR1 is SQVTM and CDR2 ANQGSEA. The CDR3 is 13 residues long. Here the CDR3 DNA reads TGCAGCGTTGTAGGGGGGCGAGACTATGGCTACACCTTC. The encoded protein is CSVVGGRDYGYTF.

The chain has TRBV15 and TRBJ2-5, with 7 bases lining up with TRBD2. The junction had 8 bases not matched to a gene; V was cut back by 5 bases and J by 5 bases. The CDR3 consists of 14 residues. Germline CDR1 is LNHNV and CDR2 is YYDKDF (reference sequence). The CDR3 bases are TGTGCCACCAGCGGGGACTACCAAGGGGAGACCCAGTACTTC. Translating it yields CATSGDYQGETQYF.

Here the CDR3 DNA reads TGTGCCAGTAGTTACCCCCGTGGGAGCTCCTACAATGAGCAGTTCTTC. It translates to CASSYPRGSSYNEQFF. The chain uses TRBV19 and TRBJ2-1; a weak D match, TRBD2 (5 bases). Germline V gives CDR1 LNHDA, CDR2 SQIVND (reference sequence). Trimming stripped 5 bases from V and 0 bases from J, with 14 bases between. This CDR3 contains 16 residues.